The entry below describes one T cell receptor beta chain. What it recognizes is unknown. CDR3 size: 15 residues. CDR1 is GTSNPN, CDR2 SVGIG, per germline (reference sequence). V lost 3 bases to trimming and J lost 2 bases, with 16 bases between them. Time point described: cycle 4 day 1 (C4D1), after about 6 weeks of nivolumab. Every one of the patients relapsed after autologous stem cell transplantation (brentuximab vedotin exposure was variable). Libraries were prepared by immunoSEQ multiplex PCR; TCRdb keeps only in-frame clonotypes and omits some of them. The table shows 100,000 or so clones, with about nine tenths occurring only once. This sample is drawn from a study of PD-1 blockade in classical Hodgkin lymphoma. Study observations and caveats: By C4D1, CD4+ diversity increased significantly, especially in complete responders.

The J gene is TRBJ1-2, the V gene TRBV30, with a possible D match to TRBD1 (6 bases). The clonotype was recovered from a human donor with classical Hodgkin lymphoma. The specimen was peripheral blood mononuclear cells (PBMCs), collected before the fourth cycle of nivolumab. This CDR3 is CAWSRGGSLNYGYTF. In nucleotides, the CDR3 is TGTGCCTGGAGCAGGGGCGGTAGTTTAAACTATGGCTACACCTTC.